One and the same sample provided the 16 T cell receptor beta chains below, sequenced in a study of T cells after yellow fever vaccination. One entry per CDR3 protein, called by TCRdb with MiXCR from the 5' RACE reads. The sample contains approximately 550,000 distinct CDR3 sequences, 13% of which appear only once. The input for sequencing was PBMCs, taken on the day of the yellow fever booster vaccination. These receptors were collected from a young man who received the YFV17D yellow fever vaccine.

This clonotype was observed at least ten times. The chain is built from TRBV6-1 and TRBJ1-1, with D maybe TRBD1 (6 bases). Germline CDR1 and CDR2: MNHNS and SASEGT. The CDR3 has 14 residues. The V gene lost 7 bases and the J gene lost 4 bases, with 16 bases spanning the gap. CDR3 nucleotide sequence: TGTGCCAGCACTCTTACCATAGGGGGCACTGAAGCTTTCTTT. Amino acids: CASTLTIGGTEAFF.

The J gene is TRBJ1-3, the V gene TRBV7-2, with D maybe TRBD1 (5 bases). The ends were cut back, 2 bases at V and 0 bases at J, with 8 bases in the middle. This CDR3 is 15 amino acids long. The germline V gene has CDR1 SGHTA and CDR2 FQGNSA. The CDR3 here is CASSLWDFSGNTIYF. CDR3 nucleotides: TGTGCCAGCAGCTTATGGGACTTCTCTGGAAACACCATATATTTT.

This chain uses TRBV4-1 with TRBJ2-2; D is ambiguous. The CDR3 contains 15 residues. With 4 bases removed from V and 0 bases from J, the gap between germline ends came to 9 bases. Germline V gene lookup returns CDR1 MGHRA and CDR2 YSYEKL. CDR3 bases: TGCGCCAGCAGCCTCGCCGAGGCGAACACCGGGGAGCTGTTTTTT. The encoded protein is CASSLAEANTGELFF.

This rearrangement joins TRBV6-6 to TRBJ2-2, with D possibly matching TRBD2 (7 bases). Germline CDR1 is MNHNY and CDR2 is SVGAGI (reference sequence). Trimming took 9 bases from V and 6 from J, leaving 11 bases between them. This CDR3 region has 12 residues. DNA for the CDR3: TGTGCCAGAGGGGGGGGGCCCGGGGAGCTGTTTTTT. Its translation: CARGGGPGELFF.

This clonotype has more than one count but fewer than ten. The rearrangement uses TRBV9 and TRBJ2-5; 8 bases fit TRBD2. From germline, CDR1 is SGDLS and CDR2 YYNGEE. With V trimmed by 0 bases and J by 5 bases, 6 bases remained unmatched. This CDR3 is built from 15 residues. DNA for the CDR3: TGTGCCAGCAGCGTAGATGCGGGAGGTCATGAGACCCAGTACTTC. Encoded protein: CASSVDAGGHETQYF. Using reference TRBV9 and TRBJ2-5 for the parts outside the CDR3, the full variable domain is DSGVTQTPKHLITATGQRVTLRCSPRSGDLSVYWYQQSLDQGLQFLIQYYNGEERAKGNILERFSAQQFPDLHSELNLSSLELGDSALYFCASSVDAGGHETQYFGPGTRLLVL.

This clonotype was counted ten times or more. This sequence joins TRBV6-5 and TRBJ2-7, with 8 nucleotides matching TRBD2. J was trimmed by 7 bases and V by 6 bases; bases with no gene match: 5. Germline lookup yields CDR1 MNHEY and CDR2 SVGAGI. The CDR3 runs 12 residues. CDR3 sequence: CASRAGAGEQYF. The CDR3 DNA is TGTGCCAGCAGAGCGGGAGCTGGAGAGCAGTACTTC.

This clonotype was seen only a few times. V usage is TRBV5-5 and J usage is TRBJ1-1, with 8 bases aligning to TRBD1. Germline loops: CDR1 SGHKS, CDR2 YYEKEE (reference sequence). With V trimmed by 3 bases and J by 11 bases, 6 bases remained unmatched. The CDR3 length is 12 residues. The CDR3 protein is CASSSGQGGAFF. The CDR3 DNA is TGTGCCAGCAGCTCCGGACAGGGTGGCGCTTTCTTT.

This clonotype was seen more than once but under ten times. The J gene is TRBJ1-1, the V gene TRBV4-3; maybe TRBD1 (6 bases). The CDR3 is 15 residues long. Between the trimmed V and J ends, which lost 8 bases and 1 base, there was a span of 17 bases. Germline assignment: CDR1 LGHNA and CDR2 YSLEER. DNA for the CDR3: TGCGCCAGCCGGGAGGACAGAGCAGGGAACACTGAAGCTTTCTTT. It translates to CASREDRAGNTEAFF.

The chain joins TRBV3-1 to TRBJ1-5, with D tentatively TRBD1 (5 bases). This CDR3 region has 14 residues. Germline-derived CDR1 and CDR2 are LGHDT and YNNKEL (reference sequence). Trimming cost V 5 bases and J 3 bases, with 11 bases left between them. In DNA form, the CDR3 reads TGTGCCAGCAGCACCAGGGAAGCCAATCAGCCCCAGCATTTT. Translated: CASSTREANQPQHF.

This chain links TRBV20-1 with TRBJ2-1; 9 positions match TRBD2. Trimming cost V 5 bases and J 9 bases; bases outside gene matches: 2. The CDR3 loop spans 11 amino acids. CDR1 DFQATT and CDR2 SNEGSKA come from the germline V gene (reference sequence). The CDR3 DNA reads TGCAGTGCTCCAGCGGGGGGTGAGCAGTTCTTC. Translating gives CSAPAGGEQFF.

This clonotype was detected many times. CDR3 region: CASSLGKNQPQHF. The DNA for the CDR3 is TGTGCCAGCAGCTTAGGGAAGAATCAGCCCCAGCATTTT. This rearrangement joins TRBV7-2 to TRBJ1-5; D is unresolved. Per germline, CDR1 SGHTA and CDR2 FQGNSA. The germline V and J ends were trimmed by 1 base and 4 bases, with 5 bases remaining between them. CDR3 length: 13 amino acids.

Ten or more counts support this clonotype. Mismatch with germline at one junction end may stem from a read error. V usage is TRBV7-7 and J usage is TRBJ2-5; 11 bases match TRBD2. CDR1 is SSHAT and CDR2 is FNYEAQ in the germline V gene (reference sequence). The CDR3 has 14 amino acids. The CDR3 sequence is CASSLGTSGETQYF. DNA for the CDR3: TGTGCCAGCAGTTTAGGGACTAGCGGAGAGACCCAGTACTTC. Full variable domain (missing parts from reference TRBV7-7 and TRBJ2-5): GAGVSQSPRYKVTKRGQDVTLRCDPISSHATLYWYQQALGQGPEFLTYFNYEAQPDKSGLPSDRFSAERPEGSISTLTIQRTEQRDSAMYRCASSLGTSGETQYFGPGTRLLVL.

This clonotype has a handful of counts. The chain uses TRBV3-1 and TRBJ2-5; the match to TRBD2 covers 11 bases. V was clipped by 4 bases and J by 2 bases; unmatched bases: 6. The CDR3 is made up of 16 amino acids. Germline assignment: CDR1 LGHDT and CDR2 YNNKEL (reference sequence). Written as DNA, the CDR3 is TGTGCCAGCAGCCCCACTAGCGGGAGTTGGCAAGAGACCCAGTACTTC. It translates to CASSPTSGSWQETQYF.

In its sample, this clonotype was seen many times. The chain has TRBV12-3 or TRBV12-4 and TRBJ2-5; D perhaps matches TRBD2 (7 bases). The CDR3 is made up of 14 amino acids. Deletions cut 3 bases from V and 5 bases from J, with 13 bases between. CDR3 DNA: TGTGCCAGCAGTTTTGGCGGGGGCGGGGAGACCCAGTACTTC. Translated: CASSFGGGGETQYF.

This clonotype has more than one count but fewer than ten. The chain is built from TRBV10-3 and TRBJ1-6; D remains ambiguous. The CDR3 sequence is 14 residues long. V shed 6 bases and J shed 7 bases, with 13 bases lying between them. The germline V gene encodes CDR1 ENHRY and CDR2 SYGVKD. As DNA, the CDR3 is TGTGCCATCAGGCCGAGTACCGGGAATTCACCCCTCCACTTT. Protein sequence: CAIRPSTGNSPLHF.

The chain combines TRBV20-1 with TRBJ2-4; unclear D gene. Germline loops: CDR1 DFQATT, CDR2 SNEGSKA (reference sequence). With 6 bases removed from V and 1 base from J, the gap between germline ends came to 10 bases. The CDR3 contains 13 residues. The CDR3 nucleotides are TGCAGTGCCCCCTCGGCCGCCAAAAACATTCAGTACTTC. It codes for CSAPSAAKNIQYF.